This T cell receptor (beta chain) comes out of a study of blood T cell repertoires in COVID-19. The overall study: COVID-19 samples from acute and convalescent phases originated in the United States, Italy and Spain. Sources were T cells, B-cell-depleted T cells, or PBMCs; the material itself was cDNA or gDNA.

The authors' processing: Nucleated cell counts were estimated from reference gene primer amplification. Libraries were prepared by immunoSEQ multiplex PCR; TCRdb keeps only in-frame clonotypes and omits some of them. V and J calls and clone size are copied from that table; D and trimming were computed from the DNA. The sample lists around 11,000 clones, less than 85% seen once, with roughly 13% in the top ten. Germline lookup yields CDR1 SGDLS and CDR2 YYNGEE. V lost 4 bases to trimming and J lost 7 bases; unmatched junction nucleotides: 8. CDR3 size: 14 residues. This receptor was identified in a human donor in a cohort sampled during active COVID-19. This chain links TRBV9 with TRBJ2-4; 7 bases align to TRBD2. Sequenced material: peripheral blood. CDR3: CASSPGGLGNIQYF. The CDR3 DNA sequence: TGTGCCAGCAGCCCGGGGGGTTTAGGGAACATTCAGTACTTC.